This paragraph covers one T cell receptor beta chain sequence. The antigen is unknown. The CDR3 sequence is 13 residues long. The ends were cut back, 6 bases at V and 4 bases at J, with 12 bases in the middle. This record comes from a study of T cells after yellow fever vaccination. The study, taken as a whole, reports: Most primary-vaccination clones recurred post-booster (approximately 96% CD4, about 87% CD8). Clonotypes shared by both compartments, CD4 and CD8, made up a small share.

Making TCR cDNA involved 5'RACE template switching, which added UMIs and a universal primer site. TCRdb passed the 5' RACE reads through MiXCR, listing each CDR3 protein once. The data contain 250,000 to 300,000 distinct CDR3 sequences, 8.7% of them singletons. The chain uses TRBV12-3 or TRBV12-4 and TRBJ1-2; D is unresolved. The material sequenced was CD4+ T cells sorted from PBMCs, taken 5 days after the yellow fever booster vaccination. This TCR was sampled from a man aged 18 to 30 who received the YFV17D yellow fever vaccine. Written as DNA, the CDR3 is TGTGCCAGCAGGCCTCAGAACTTCTATGGCTACACCTTC. It is translated as CASRPQNFYGYTF.